The 30 T cell receptor beta chains reported below all come from one sample, sequenced in a study of T cell changes during pregnancy in multiple sclerosis. Sequenced by immunoSEQ multiplex PCR; TCRdb stores in-frame clones only, minus some. The sample includes under 55,000 clones, about nine tenths of them seen just once. Sequencing used CD8+ T cells from peripheral blood mononuclear cells, obtained after pregnancy. These receptors were obtained from a female donor with multiple sclerosis, enrolled in a pregnancy study.

The rearrangement links TRBV6-1 to TRBJ2-7; weak D call: TRBD2 (6 bases). This CDR3 is built from 13 residues. V lost 6 bases, J lost 2 bases, and 11 bases lay in between. Germline V gives CDR1 MNHNS, CDR2 SASEGT. For the CDR3, the DNA is TGTGCCAGCAGAGGGCGGGAAACCTACGAGCAGTACTTC. Its protein is CASRGRETYEQYF.

The chain employs TRBV25-1 and TRBJ2-2; TRBD1 aligns across 7 bases. V trimming: 1 base; J trimming: 5 bases; junction bases outside the gene matches: 13. Per germline, CDR1 MGHDK and CDR2 SYGVNS. This CDR3 spans 18 amino acids. CDR3 DNA sequence: TGTGCCAGCAGTGAATTTTTTCAGGGGGAAGGAGGAACCGGGGAGCTGTTTTTT. This encodes CASSEFFQGEGGTGELFF. The full variable domain, rest sourced from reference TRBV25-1 and TRBJ2-2, is EADIYQTPRYLVIGTGKKITLECSQTMGHDKMYWYQQDPGMELHLIHYSYGVNSTEKGDLSSESTVSRIRTEHFPLTLESARPSHTSQYLCASSEFFQGEGGTGELFFGEGSRLTVL.

V and J are TRBV11-2 and TRBJ1-6; TRBD1 matches at 9 bases. The germline CDR1 and CDR2 sequences are SGHAT and FQNNGV. Trimming took 8 bases from V and 13 from J; bases not matched to a gene: 9. The CDR3 loop spans 13 amino acids. The CDR3 DNA is TGTGCCAGCCAGGGACAGGGAAATCATCCCCTCCACTTT. It yields the protein CASQGQGNHPLHF.

The chain joins TRBV5-4 to TRBJ2-1; D remains ambiguous. Between the trimmed V and J ends, which lost 2 bases and 6 bases, there was a span of 6 bases. This CDR3 has 12 amino acids. Germline lookup yields CDR1 SGHNT and CDR2 YYREEE (reference sequence). The chain's CDR3 is CASSFKLNEQFF. The CDR3 DNA sequence: TGTGCCAGCAGCTTCAAGCTCAATGAGCAGTTCTTC.

The V call is TRBV6-5, the J call TRBJ2-5; 7 positions match TRBD2. V dropped 7 bases and J dropped 11; count of bases not matched to a gene: 16. The CDR3 spans 14 residues. CDR1 is MNHEY, CDR2 SVGAGI, per germline. CDR3 in DNA: TGTGCCAGCACCCCCGGAAGGGGAGGGTTGGAGCAGTACTTC. The encoded protein is CASTPGRGGLEQYF.

CDR3 bases: TGTGCCAGCAGGAACCGTGGTCAACAGGGGAATCAGCCCCAGCATTTT. It translates to CASRNRGQQGNQPQHF. This rearrangement joins TRBV6-6 to TRBJ1-5, with 7 nucleotides matching TRBD1. This CDR3 comprises 16 residues. The germline gives CDR1 MNHNY, CDR2 SVGAGI (reference sequence). V lost 6 bases to trimming and J lost 4 bases; unmatched junction nucleotides: 12.

The sample holds a few counts of this clone. The chain recombines TRBV2 with TRBJ1-1; no clear D. The germline gives CDR1 SNHLY, CDR2 FYNNEI. The CDR3 totals 13 residues. V gave up 9 bases and J gave up 4 bases, with 15 bases separating them. CDR3 sequence reads: CARGGNWSTEAFF. The CDR3 DNA reads as TGTGCCAGGGGAGGGAACTGGAGCACTGAAGCTTTCTTT.

This CDR3 reads CASSQDTTGWVLANYGYTF. In DNA, the CDR3 is TGCGCCAGCAGCCAAGATACGACAGGTTGGGTGCTAGCTAACTATGGCTACACCTTC. The chain combines TRBV4-1 with TRBJ1-2; D may be TRBD1 (6 bases). V was clipped by 0 bases and J by 0 bases, with 20 bases between them. The CDR3 sequence is 19 residues long. Germline V CDR1 and CDR2: MGHRA, YSYEKL.

The V gene is TRBV9, the J gene TRBJ2-3; possibly TRBD2 for D (6 bases). This CDR3 has 12 amino acids. The V gene lost 3 bases and the J gene lost 7 bases, with 9 bases spanning the gap. Germline V lookup: CDR1 SGDLS, CDR2 YYNGEE. CDR3 sequence: CASSGGEHTQYF. CDR3 bases: TGTGCCAGCAGCGGCGGGGAGCATACGCAGTATTTT.

This chain links TRBV13 with TRBJ2-7; 14 nucleotides align to TRBD2. Germline V gene lookup returns CDR1 PRHDT and CDR2 FYEKMQ (reference sequence). The CDR3 has 14 residues. With V trimmed by 5 bases and J by 13 bases, 10 bases remained unmatched. The CDR3 is CASSRSGTSGGIYF. CDR3 nucleotide sequence: TGTGCCAGCAGCCGAAGCGGGACTAGCGGGGGAATCTACTTC. Using reference TRBV13 and TRBJ2-7 for the parts outside the CDR3, the full variable domain is AAGVIQSPRHLIKEKRETATLKCYPIPRHDTVYWYQQGPGQDPQFLISFYEKMQSDKGSIPDRFSAQQFSDYHSELNMSSLELGDSALYFCASSRSGTSGGIYFGPGTRLTVT.

The chain employs TRBV27 and TRBJ2-7; D gene unclear. The CDR3 length is 12 residues. The V end was cut by 4 bases, the J end by 1 base, with 5 bases between. Germline loops: CDR1 MNHEY, CDR2 SMNVEV (reference sequence). The CDR3 here is CASSSQSYEQYF. The DNA of the CDR3 is TGTGCCAGCAGTTCACAGTCCTACGAGCAGTACTTC.

The chain recombines TRBV4-1 with TRBJ2-2, with TRBD2 as a possible D gene (5 bases). V shed 5 bases and J shed 2 bases, with 6 bases lying between them. The CDR3 length is 13 residues. Germline V gives CDR1 MGHRA, CDR2 YSYEKL. The CDR3 protein is CASSDYNTGELFF. Here the CDR3 DNA reads TGCGCCAGCAGCGACTATAACACCGGGGAGCTGTTTTTT.

This rearrangement joins TRBV27 to TRBJ2-1, with a weak D call TRBD1 (7 bases). The CDR3 runs 15 residues. V was cut by 1 base and J by 5 bases, with 12 bases left in between. The V gene's germline CDR1 is MNHEY and CDR2 SMNVEV (reference sequence). CDR3 bases: TGTGCCAGCAGTTTATATCCAGGGGGGAACAATGAGCAGTTCTTC. Amino acid sequence: CASSLYPGGNNEQFF.

The genes are TRBV7-9 and TRBJ1-4; 11 bases agree with TRBD1. The CDR3 runs 13 residues. Germline CDR1 reads SEHNR; CDR2 reads FQNEAQ (reference sequence). The ends lost 8 bases at V and 6 bases at J; junction bases unmatched: 2. CDR3 DNA: TGTGCCAGCCTGGGACAGGGGGATGAAAAACTGTTTTTT. Translating gives CASLGQGDEKLFF. Full variable domain (missing parts from reference TRBV7-9 and TRBJ1-4): DTGVSQNPRHKITKRGQNVTFRCDPISEHNRLYWYRQTLGQGPEFLTYFQNEAQLEKSRLLSDRFSAERPKGSFSTLEIQRTEQGDSAMYLCASLGQGDEKLFFGSGTQLSVL.

This clone has a single count. The J gene is TRBJ1-2, the V gene TRBV25-1, with TRBD1 identical over 9 bases. In germline, CDR1 is MGHDK, CDR2 SYGVNS. The CDR3 totals 16 residues. V lost 4 bases and J lost 3; bases outside the gene matches: 9. The CDR3 spells CASSGYSRDRDYGYTF. The CDR3 coding sequence is TGTGCCAGCAGTGGGTACTCCCGGGACAGGGACTATGGCTACACCTTC.

The V call is TRBV27, the J call TRBJ2-5; 8 bases agree with TRBD2. The CDR3 is 15 amino acids. Unmatched junction bases numbered 8, after V lost 3 bases and J lost 5 bases. The germline CDR1 and CDR2 sequences are MNHEY and SMNVEV (reference sequence). The CDR3 is CASSFLPGGSETQYF. CDR3 sequence (DNA): TGTGCCAGCAGTTTCCTCCCGGGAGGGTCGGAGACCCAGTACTTC.

The chain employs TRBV6-5 and TRBJ1-1; possible D gene TRBD1, 6 bases. This CDR3 is 15 amino acids long. Deletions cut 6 bases from V and 2 bases from J, with 16 bases between. Germline-derived CDR1 and CDR2 are MNHEY and SVGAGI. The CDR3 sequence: CASRTMGHLNTEAFF. Written as DNA, the CDR3 is TGTGCCAGCAGAACAATGGGACACTTAAACACTGAAGCTTTCTTT.

This chain links TRBV7-3 with TRBJ2-3; 8 positions agree with TRBD1. V gave up 5 bases and J gave up 4 bases; unmatched junction bases: 8. CDR1 SGHTA and CDR2 FQGTGA come from the germline V gene. This CDR3 is 15 amino acids long. In DNA, the CDR3 is TGTGCCAGCAGCGAACAGGGGGTTTCCCCAGATACGCAGTATTTT. Translated: CASSEQGVSPDTQYF.

This rearrangement joins TRBV19 to TRBJ1-1; 12 positions agree with TRBD1. Losses at the gene ends were 5 bases for V and 6 bases for J; bases not matched to a gene: 7. CDR3 length: 15 amino acids. The V gene's germline CDR1 is LNHDA and CDR2 SQIVND (reference sequence). The CDR3 nucleotides read TGTGCCAGTAGTTTGGGACAGGGGGCGGGATCTGAAGCTTTCTTT. Translation: CASSLGQGAGSEAFF. The full variable domain, its missing parts supplied by reference TRBV19 and TRBJ1-1, is DGGITQSPKYLFRKEGQNVTLSCEQNLNHDAMYWYRQDPGQGLRLIYYSQIVNDFQKGDIAEGYSVSREKKESFPLTVTSAQKNPTAFYLCASSLGQGAGSEAFFGQGTRLTVV.

The CDR3 loop reads CASSLARVYTGELFF. The CDR3, as DNA: TGTGCCAGCAGTTTAGCCAGGGTGTACACCGGGGAGCTGTTTTTT. This chain links TRBV27 with TRBJ2-2, with D possibly TRBD1 on 5 matching bases. Germline V gene data show CDR1 as MNHEY and CDR2 as SMNVEV (reference sequence). Deletions cut 2 bases from V and 3 bases from J, with 10 bases between. This CDR3 comprises 15 residues.

The chain combines TRBV27 with TRBJ1-4, with a tentative D call TRBD1 (6 bases). Germline CDR1 reads MNHEY; CDR2 reads SMNVEV (reference sequence). This CDR3 contains 13 residues. V was trimmed by 6 bases and J by 8 bases, leaving 13 bases between them. CDR3 amino acids: CASRALTGEKLFF. The DNA for the CDR3 is TGTGCCAGCAGGGCCTTGACAGGAGAAAAACTGTTTTTT.

V is TRBV13 and J is TRBJ2-7; a possible D gene is TRBD1 (5 bases). Trimming took 1 base from V and 5 from J, leaving 6 bases between them. The germline V gene has CDR1 PRHDT and CDR2 FYEKMQ (reference sequence). The CDR3 length is 12 residues. CDR3 loop: CASSLEGNEQYF. The CDR3 region has the DNA TGTGCCAGCAGCTTAGAGGGGAACGAGCAGTACTTC.

The CDR3 sequence is CASSLTHPSGEGEKLFF. DNA of the CDR3: TGCGCCAGCAGCTTGACCCATCCTTCAGGGGAGGGTGAAAAACTGTTTTTT. The chain employs TRBV5-1 and TRBJ1-4; a weak D match, TRBD1 (6 bases). Trimming stripped 1 base from V and 7 bases from J, with 20 bases between. Germline-derived CDR1 and CDR2 are SGHRS and YFSETQ. The CDR3 runs to 17 residues. The whole variable domain, filled in from reference TRBV5-1 and TRBJ1-4, reads KAGVTQTPRYLIKTRGQQVTLSCSPISGHRSVSWYQQTPGQGLQFLFEYFSETQRNKGNFPGRFSGRQFSNSRSEMNVSTLELGDSALYLCASSLTHPSGEGEKLFFGSGTQLSVL.

CDR3 residues: CASSSGGNTEAFF. The DNA of the CDR3 is TGTGCCAGCAGCTCCGGGGGGAACACTGAAGCTTTCTTT. This sequence joins TRBV13 and TRBJ1-1; D may be TRBD1 (5 bases). CDR3 length: 13 amino acids. Germline values: CDR1 PRHDT, CDR2 FYEKMQ (reference sequence). V shed 4 bases and J shed 1 base, with 7 bases lying between them.

The V call is TRBV6-5, the J call TRBJ2-3, with D unclear. Germline V gene data show CDR1 as MNHEY and CDR2 as SVGAGI. Trimming removed 0 bases from V and 0 bases from J, with 7 bases in between. The CDR3 loop spans 15 amino acids. CDR3 region: CASSYSIESTDTQYF. CDR3 coding DNA: TGTGCCAGCAGTTACTCGATAGAAAGCACAGATACGCAGTATTTT.

The CDR3 here is CASNTDREGETQYF. The CDR3 DNA reads as TGTGCCAGCAATACGGACAGGGAAGGCGAGACCCAGTACTTC. The V and J genes are TRBV6-5 and TRBJ2-5; 8 bases map to TRBD1. Looked up from germline, CDR1 is MNHEY and CDR2 is SVGAGI. The length of the CDR3 is 14 residues. The V segment lost 7 bases and the J segment 5 bases; nucleotides outside the gene matches: 9.

The rearrangement uses TRBV15 and TRBJ1-5, with no clear D. This CDR3 contains 15 residues. Germline assignment: CDR1 LNHNV and CDR2 YYDKDF (reference sequence). V lost 0 bases to trimming and J lost 6 bases, with 12 bases between them. The CDR3 DNA is TGTGCCACCAGCAGAGATTTGGGAGGAGTTCAGCCCCAGCATTTT. Amino acid sequence: CATSRDLGGVQPQHF.

The chain couples TRBV4-2 to TRBJ2-4; TRBD2 matches at 7 bases. V lost 1 base, J lost 0 bases, and 3 bases stayed unmatched. Germline CDR1 reads LGHNA; CDR2 reads YNFKEQ. CDR3 length equals 16 residues. CDR3 nucleotides: TGTGCCAGCAGCCAAGCTGGACTAGTAGCCAAAAACATTCAGTACTTC. Translated: CASSQAGLVAKNIQYF.

This chain joins TRBV7-8 and TRBJ2-5, with D tentatively TRBD1 (6 bases). CDR1 and CDR2 (germline): SGHVS, FQNEAQ. The CDR3 has 16 amino acids. Trimming stripped 5 bases from V and 1 base from J, with 17 bases between. The CDR3 bases are TGTGCCAGCAGCCTGCCGGACAGTGGGTTCCAAGAGACCCAGTACTTC. Translated, it gives CASSLPDSGFQETQYF.

This chain joins TRBV9 and TRBJ2-4, with 11 bases that match TRBD1. Looked up from germline, CDR1 is SGDLS and CDR2 is YYNGEE. This CDR3 is 14 amino acids long. V lost 3 bases, J lost 9 bases, and 5 bases stayed unmatched. CDR3 coding DNA: TGTGCCAGCAGCGATGGGACAGGGGGTGGCATTCAGTACTTC. It encodes CASSDGTGGGIQYF.